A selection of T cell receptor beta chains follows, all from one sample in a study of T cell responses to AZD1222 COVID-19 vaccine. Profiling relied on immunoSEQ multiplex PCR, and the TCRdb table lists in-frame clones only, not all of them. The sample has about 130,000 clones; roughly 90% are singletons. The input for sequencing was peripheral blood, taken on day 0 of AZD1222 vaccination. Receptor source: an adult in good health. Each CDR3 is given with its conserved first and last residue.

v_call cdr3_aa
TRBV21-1 CASSKASGTSGANVLTF
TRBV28 CASSREGVGYGYTF
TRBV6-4 CASGDSSGANVLTF
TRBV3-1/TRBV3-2 CASSQVGEQYF
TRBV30 CAWSGQWISPLHF
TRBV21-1 CASSRRLAGGPGEQYF
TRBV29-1 CSVEEREAFF
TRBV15 CATSRDLTVQETQYF
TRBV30 CAWSVEGGKTQYF
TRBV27 CASSLRGRSPLHF
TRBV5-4 CASSNSDRGYGYTF
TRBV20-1 CSARAAETQYF
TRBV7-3 CASSYSGEQFF
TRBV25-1 CASRNTELHAGELFF
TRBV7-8 CASSTGQLTEAFF
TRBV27 CASSLTRPGGYTF
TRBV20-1 CSASLAGLNIEQFF
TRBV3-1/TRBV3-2 CASSTPGLATYEQYF
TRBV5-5 CASCTNSNQPQHF
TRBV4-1 CASSHPTGTGSDQPQHF
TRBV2 CASSDDRFIYEQYF
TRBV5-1 CASSSQGSTDTQYF
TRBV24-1 CATSVGTGNEQFF
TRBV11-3 CASSPGTSYGYTF
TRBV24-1 CATSDALISYNEQFF
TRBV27 CASSPGTGGNTIYF
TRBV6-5 CASSSDSPSDTQYF
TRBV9 CASSVAEGPYEQYF
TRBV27 CASRLTPISYEQYF
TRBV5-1 CASSLDRTSNYGYTF
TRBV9 CASSVGGLDYLNTGELFF
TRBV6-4 CASSDSGTSGTQETQYF
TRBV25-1 CASSDDRTTNYGYTF
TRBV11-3 CASSPNGGIGETQYF
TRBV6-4 CASSKAGGLDSYNEQFF
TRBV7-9 CASSLGQGDQPQHF
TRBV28 CASSRAQGLQQPQHF
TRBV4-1 CASSPTGESDYGYTF
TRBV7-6 CASTQGLAGGRGETQYF
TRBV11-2 CASSLTGAGFEQYF